A selection of T cell receptor beta chains follows, all from one sample in a study of T cell changes during pregnancy in multiple sclerosis. The data were produced by immunoSEQ multiplex PCR, yet TCRdb's version contains in-frame clones alone and is incomplete. The profile shows tens of thousands of clones, 80% to 95% of them singletons. Material: CD4+ T cells from peripheral blood mononuclear cells, obtained in the third trimester of pregnancy. These TCRs come from a female donor with multiple sclerosis, enrolled in a pregnancy study. CDR3s include the opening cysteine and the closing phenylalanine or tryptophan. Fields, in order: V gene, clone size, D gene, J gene, CDR3 DNA, CDR3 protein. The D gene is left open where the match is weak. Clone sizes are given selectively: once, few, many, or a class where the clone is expanded.

TRBV4-1,once,TRBD1,TRBJ1-5,TGCGCCAGCAGCCAAGATCGAAACAGGGGAGGTCAGCCCCAGCATTTT,CASSQDRNRGGQPQHF
TRBV30,-,TRBD1,TRBJ1-1,TGTGCCTGGAGGCCAGGGGGCCGGGCTGAAGCTTTCTTT,CAWRPGGRAEAFF
TRBV6-1,-,TRBD1,TRBJ2-7,TGTGCCAGCAGAGGTACAGGGGGCTCCTACGAGCAGTACTTC,CASRGTGGSYEQYF
TRBV20-1,-,-,TRBJ2-5,TGCAGTGCTAGCATAGAGACCCAGTACTTC,CSASIETQYF
TRBV5-1,-,-,TRBJ1-1,TGCGCCAGCAGCTTGGATATGAACACTGAAGCTTTCTTT,CASSLDMNTEAFF
TRBV19,-,-,TRBJ1-5,TGTGCCAGTACCCCAGGGGACCCCAATCAGCCCCAGCATTTT,CASTPGDPNQPQHF
TRBV9,-,-,TRBJ2-3,TGTGCCAGCAGCCGGGACTTACCGAGCACAGATACGCAGTATTTT,CASSRDLPSTDTQYF
TRBV6-5,-,-,TRBJ1-6,TGTGCCAGCAGTTCCGGAGGAGCTAATAATTCACCCCTCCACTTT,CASSSGGANNSPLHF
TRBV7-2,once,-,TRBJ1-1,TGTGCCAGCAGCTCCGGGACTGTTCTTCGAGCTTTCTTT,CASSSGTVLRAFF
TRBV13,once,TRBD1,TRBJ2-6,TGTGCCAGCAGCTTATACCGGCGTGGACAGGGGCGGGCTGGGGCCAACGTCCTGACTTTC,CASSLYRRGQGRAGANVLTF
TRBV15,-,-,TRBJ2-3,TGTGCCACCAGCCGCATACTAGGGATTAGCACAGATACGCAGTATTTT,CATSRILGISTDTQYF
TRBV29-1,-,-,TRBJ2-5,TGCAGCGTTGAATTGGGCAGGGGCGGGGAGACCCAGTACTTC,CSVELGRGGETQYF
TRBV5-1,-,TRBD2,TRBJ2-2,TGCGCCAGCAGCGCTAGCGGCCTTAACACCGGGGAGCTGTTTTTT,CASSASGLNTGELFF
TRBV25-1,-,TRBD2,TRBJ2-7,TGTGCCAGCAGTGCAACTAGCGGGAGTTCCATTCGGGAGCAGTACTTC,CASSATSGSSIREQYF
TRBV28,-,-,TRBJ1-3,TGTGCCAGCAGTTCCTTGGGGGGCTCTGGAAACACCATATATTTT,CASSSLGGSGNTIYF
TRBV4-1,-,-,TRBJ2-3,TGCGCCAGCAGCCAGGGGTTCAGGGGTAGCACAGATACGCAGTATTTT,CASSQGFRGSTDTQYF
TRBV14,-,TRBD2,TRBJ2-5,TGTGCCAGCAGCCAAGGGTTACTAGCGGGAGGCCTCCAAGAGACCCAGTACTTC,CASSQGLLAGGLQETQYF
TRBV5-4,-,-,TRBJ2-1,TGTGCCAGCAGCCGGGATAGGGGGGGGCACAATGAGCAGTTCTTC,CASSRDRGGHNEQFF
TRBV19,-,-,TRBJ2-7,TGTGCCAGTAGTATGTACTCCCCGGGCGAGCAGTACTTC,CASSMYSPGEQYF
TRBV6-6,-,TRBD1,TRBJ2-1,TGTGCCAGCAGTTACCAACAGGGGGGATACAATGAGCAGTTCTTC,CASSYQQGGYNEQFF
TRBV7-2,-,-,TRBJ2-1,TGTGCCAGCAGCTCCCTAGCGACTTTATACAATGAGCAGTTCTTC,CASSSLATLYNEQFF
TRBV6-6,-,TRBD1,TRBJ1-1,TGTGCCAGCAGTTACATTGACAGGGCCACTGAAGCTTTCTTT,CASSYIDRATEAFF
TRBV9,-,TRBD1,TRBJ2-7,TGTGCCAGCAGCCCTTCGACAGGGGGTGGGGAGCAGTACTTC,CASSPSTGGGEQYF
TRBV25-1,-,-,TRBJ2-2,TGTGCCAGCAGGTCTGGGGAGGCCGGGGAGCTGTTTTTT,CASRSGEAGELFF
TRBV9,-,-,TRBJ1-4,TGTGCCAGCAGCGTTGATGCGGGGGGCGGGTATGAAAAACTGTTTTTT,CASSVDAGGGYEKLFF
TRBV19,-,TRBD1,TRBJ2-7,TGTGCCAGTAGTAGGGACAGCACCTACGAGCAGTACTTC,CASSRDSTYEQYF
TRBV2,-,TRBD2,TRBJ2-3,TGTGCCAGCAGTGAGGCGCGACTAGCGGGAGCCACAGATACGCAGTATTTT,CASSEARLAGATDTQYF
TRBV15,once,TRBD1,TRBJ2-7,TGTGCCACCAGCAGACCCCCGGGACAGGGGGCCTACGAGCAGTACTTC,CATSRPPGQGAYEQYF
TRBV29-1,-,TRBD2,TRBJ2-2,TGCAGCGTTCGTGACGGGAGGGCCGGGGAGCTGTTTTTT,CSVRDGRAGELFF
TRBV15,-,-,TRBJ1-1,TGTGCCGCCTCGACGGGACTGGCGAACACTGAAGCTTTCTTT,CAASTGLANTEAFF
TRBV4-2,-,-,TRBJ2-3,TGTGCCAGCAGCCAAGCCGGGTCTCTCACAGATACGCAGTATTTT,CASSQAGSLTDTQYF
TRBV11-2,few,TRBD1,TRBJ2-7,TGTGCCAGCAGCTTAGACCGTACTTACGGGACAGGGACCTACGAGCAGTACTTC,CASSLDRTYGTGTYEQYF
TRBV4-1,-,-,TRBJ2-3,TGCGCCAGCAGCCAAGATGGGAGTCCCCCGGGACTAGGGGGCATAGATACGCAGTATTTT,CASSQDGSPPGLGGIDTQYF
TRBV5-1,-,TRBD1,TRBJ2-7,TGCGCCAGCGGCGGGACAGGGACGGGAGGTTTAGGAGAGCAGTACTTC,CASGGTGTGGLGEQYF
TRBV5-1,once,TRBD1,TRBJ1-1,TGCGCCAGTAATTTCATACAGGGGGCTGACACTGAAGCTTTCTTT,CASNFIQGADTEAFF
TRBV6-6,-,-,TRBJ1-2,TGTGCCAGCGTGGCCAGCGACTATGGCTACACCTTC,CASVASDYGYTF
TRBV28,-,-,TRBJ1-3,TGTGCCAGCAGTTTACTCCCCAGTGCTGGAAACACCATATATTTT,CASSLLPSAGNTIYF
TRBV7-2,-,-,TRBJ1-5,TGTGCCAGCAGCTTGAGACTCAATCAGCCCCAGCATTTT,CASSLRLNQPQHF
TRBV25-1,-,-,TRBJ2-7,TGTGCCAGCCAGATTGGGGGGGGGCGAACCTACGAGCAGTACTTC,CASQIGGGRTYEQYF
TRBV19,-,-,TRBJ1-1,TGTGCCAGTAGTATAGGGACTGAGAACACTGAAGCTTTCTTT,CASSIGTENTEAFF
TRBV9,-,TRBD2,TRBJ2-1,TGTGCCAGCAGCGTAGTTGCGACTAGCGGCAATGAGCAGTTCTTC,CASSVVATSGNEQFF
TRBV28,-,TRBD1,TRBJ1-2,TGTGCCAGCAGTATCCCCGGGACAGGAGCTTTTTATGGCTACACCTTC,CASSIPGTGAFYGYTF
TRBV7-2,-,TRBD1,TRBJ2-3,TGTGCCAGCAGCTCCCCCGGACAGGGAGATACGCAGTATTTT,CASSSPGQGDTQYF
TRBV9,-,-,TRBJ1-4,TGTGCCAGCAGCGTAGCGGGGGGGGCAACTAATGAAAAACTGTTTTTT,CASSVAGGATNEKLFF
TRBV2,-,TRBD2,TRBJ2-7,TGTGCCAGCAGGGAAAGCGGGAGTGGGCCCTACGAGCAGTACTTC,CASRESGSGPYEQYF
TRBV7-8,-,TRBD2,TRBJ2-7,TGTGCCAGCCTGGCGGGAGGAACCTACGAGCAGTACTTC,CASLAGGTYEQYF
TRBV28,-,TRBD1,TRBJ1-5,TGTGCCAGCAGTAACCGACAGGGGAACAATCAGCCCCAGCATTTT,CASSNRQGNNQPQHF
TRBV7-2,-,TRBD2,TRBJ2-2,TGTGCCAGCAGCCCGGGAACTAGCGGGGGGGAGCTGTTTTTT,CASSPGTSGGELFF
TRBV6-5,-,TRBD2,TRBJ2-2,TGTGCCAGCAACCTGGTCAGGGAGGGCGGGGAGCTGTTTTTT,CASNLVREGGELFF
TRBV5-1,-,TRBD2,TRBJ2-5,TGCGCCAGCAGCTTGGCCCGCAGTTGGACTAGCGGGAGTCAAGAGACCCAGTACTTC,CASSLARSWTSGSQETQYF
TRBV12-5,-,-,TRBJ2-7,TGTGCTAGTGGTTTGCCCCAGGGGTACGAGCAGTACTTC,CASGLPQGYEQYF
TRBV5-4,-,-,TRBJ2-5,TGTGCCAGCAGCTTGGGGCGGTTTGAGACCCAGTACTTC,CASSLGRFETQYF
TRBV19,-,-,TRBJ2-7,TGTGCCCACCCGAGGGTTGGCTACGAGCAGTACTTC,CAHPRVGYEQYF
TRBV4-1,-,TRBD2,TRBJ2-4,TGCGCCAGCAGCCAAAGCGGGATGGTCGTGGCCAAAAACATTCAGTACTTC,CASSQSGMVVAKNIQYF
TRBV7-2,once,TRBD1,TRBJ1-2,TGTGCCAGCAGGACAGGGAACAACTATGGCTACACCTTC,CASRTGNNYGYTF